This T cell receptor (beta chain) was found in a study of patients and donors after allogeneic stem cell transplantation. TCRdb used MiXCR to reprocess the RT-PCR reads, holding one entry per CDR3 protein. The repertoire holds approximately 200,000 distinct CDR3 sequences, with 41% as singletons. The TCR originated in a human donor who was either an allogeneic HSCT recipient or a stem cell or donor lymphocyte infusion donor (not recorded which). It is not recorded whose cells these are; they may come from a transplant donor. The sample was blood, either unsorted or a sorted T cell fraction (not recorded which).

CDR3 amino acids: CASSLGSSKGDEQFF. DNA for the CDR3: TGTGCCAGCAGCTTAGGGAGTAGCAAGGGCGATGAGCAGTTCTTC. The chain recombines TRBV7-6 with TRBJ2-1; no clear D gene. The CDR3 is 15 residues long. The germline gives CDR1 SGHVS, CDR2 FNYEAQ. V lost 1 base, J lost 8 bases, and 15 bases lay in between.